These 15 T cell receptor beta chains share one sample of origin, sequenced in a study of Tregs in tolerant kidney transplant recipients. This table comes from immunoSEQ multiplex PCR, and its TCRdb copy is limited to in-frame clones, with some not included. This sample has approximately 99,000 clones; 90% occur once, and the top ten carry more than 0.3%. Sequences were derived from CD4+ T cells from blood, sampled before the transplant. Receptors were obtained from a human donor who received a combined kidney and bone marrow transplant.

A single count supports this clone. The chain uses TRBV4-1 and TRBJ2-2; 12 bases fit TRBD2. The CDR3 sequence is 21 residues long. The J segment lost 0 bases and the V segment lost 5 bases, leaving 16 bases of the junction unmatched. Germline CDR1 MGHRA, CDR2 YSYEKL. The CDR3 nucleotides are TGCGCCAGCAGCACCCCGTCAGGGCTAGCGGGGGGGCCCCCGAACACCGGGGAGCTGTTTTTT. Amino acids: CASSTPSGLAGGPPNTGELFF.

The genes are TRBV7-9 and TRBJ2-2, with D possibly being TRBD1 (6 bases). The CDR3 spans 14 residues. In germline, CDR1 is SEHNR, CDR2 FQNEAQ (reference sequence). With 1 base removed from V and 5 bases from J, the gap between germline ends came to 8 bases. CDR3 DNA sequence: TGTGCCAGCAGCTTAGAGGGGGTAACCGGGGAGCTGTTTTTT. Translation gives CASSLEGVTGELFF. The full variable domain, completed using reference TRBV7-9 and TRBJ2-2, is DTGVSQNPRHKITKRGQNVTFRCDPISEHNRLYWYRQTLGQGPEFLTYFQNEAQLEKSRLLSDRFSAERPKGSFSTLEIQRTEQGDSAMYLCASSLEGVTGELFFGEGSRLTVL.

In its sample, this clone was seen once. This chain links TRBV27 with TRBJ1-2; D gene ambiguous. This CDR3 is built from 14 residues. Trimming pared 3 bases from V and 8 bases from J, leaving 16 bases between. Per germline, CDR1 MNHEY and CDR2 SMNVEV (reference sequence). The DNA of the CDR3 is TGTGCCAGCAGTTTTCGTCAGGAATCGTCAGGCTACACCTTC. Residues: CASSFRQESSGYTF.

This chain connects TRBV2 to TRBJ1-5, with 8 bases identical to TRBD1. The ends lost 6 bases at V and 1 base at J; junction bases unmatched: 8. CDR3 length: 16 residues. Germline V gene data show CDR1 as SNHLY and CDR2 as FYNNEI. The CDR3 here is CASSAGTGASNQPQHF. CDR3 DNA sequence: TGTGCCAGCAGCGCCGGGACAGGAGCGAGCAATCAGCCCCAGCATTTT.

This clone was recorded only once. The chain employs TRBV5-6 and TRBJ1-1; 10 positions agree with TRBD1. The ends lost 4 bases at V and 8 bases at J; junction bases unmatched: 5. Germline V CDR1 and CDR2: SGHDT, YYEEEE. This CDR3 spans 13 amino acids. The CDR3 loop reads CASSMDRGVEAFF. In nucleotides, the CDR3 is TGTGCCAGCAGCATGGACAGGGGGGTCGAAGCTTTCTTT.

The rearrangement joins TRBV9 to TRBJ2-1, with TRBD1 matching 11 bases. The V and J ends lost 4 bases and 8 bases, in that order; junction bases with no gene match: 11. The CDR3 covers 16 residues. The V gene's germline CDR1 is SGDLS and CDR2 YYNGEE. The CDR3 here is CASSPTGTGGYDEQFF. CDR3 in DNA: TGTGCCAGCAGCCCGACCGGGACAGGGGGATACGATGAGCAGTTCTTC.

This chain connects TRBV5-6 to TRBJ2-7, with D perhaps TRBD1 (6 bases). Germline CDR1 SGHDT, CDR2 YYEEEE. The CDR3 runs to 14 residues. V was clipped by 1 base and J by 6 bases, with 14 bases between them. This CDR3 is CASSLFLQGSEQYF. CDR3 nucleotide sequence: TGTGCCAGCAGCTTGTTCCTCCAGGGGTCCGAGCAGTACTTC.

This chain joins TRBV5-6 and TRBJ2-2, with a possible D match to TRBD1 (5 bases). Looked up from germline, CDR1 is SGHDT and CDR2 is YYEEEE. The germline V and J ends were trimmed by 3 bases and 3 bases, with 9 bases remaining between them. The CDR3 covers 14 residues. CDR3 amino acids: CASSWGSYTGELFF. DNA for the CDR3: TGTGCCAGCAGCTGGGGCAGTTACACCGGGGAGCTGTTTTTT.

The DNA for the CDR3 is TGTGCCACCAGGTCGGGACAGATCACCGGGGAGCTGTTTTTT. Translating it yields CATRSGQITGELFF. V is TRBV15 and J is TRBJ2-2; TRBD1 aligns across 7 bases. The V segment lost 6 bases and the J segment 4 bases; nucleotides outside the gene matches: 5. Germline V CDR1 and CDR2: LNHNV, YYDKDF (reference sequence). CDR3 size: 14 residues.

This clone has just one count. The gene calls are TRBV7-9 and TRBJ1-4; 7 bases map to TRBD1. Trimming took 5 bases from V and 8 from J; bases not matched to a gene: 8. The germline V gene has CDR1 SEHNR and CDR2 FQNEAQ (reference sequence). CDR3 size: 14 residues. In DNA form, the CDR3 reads TGTGCCAGCAGCCAAGGGACAGTTCGAGAAAAACTGTTTTTT. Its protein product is CASSQGTVREKLFF.

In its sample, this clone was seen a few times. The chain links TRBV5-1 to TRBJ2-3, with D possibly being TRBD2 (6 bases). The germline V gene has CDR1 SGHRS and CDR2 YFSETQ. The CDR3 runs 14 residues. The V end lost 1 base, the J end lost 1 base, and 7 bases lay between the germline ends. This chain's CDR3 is CASSLPSGTDTQYF. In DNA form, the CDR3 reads TGCGCCAGCAGCTTGCCTAGCGGCACAGATACGCAGTATTTT. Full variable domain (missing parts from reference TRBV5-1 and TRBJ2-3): KAGVTQTPRYLIKTRGQQVTLSCSPISGHRSVSWYQQTPGQGLQFLFEYFSETQRNKGNFPGRFSGRQFSNSRSEMNVSTLELGDSALYLCASSLPSGTDTQYFGPGTRLTVL.

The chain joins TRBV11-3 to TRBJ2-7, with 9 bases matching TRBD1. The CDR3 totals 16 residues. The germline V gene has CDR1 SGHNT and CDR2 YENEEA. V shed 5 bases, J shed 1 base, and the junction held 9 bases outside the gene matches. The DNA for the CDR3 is TGTGCCAGCAGCCCAGGACAGGGGAAGGGTTCCTACGAGCAGTACTTC. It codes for CASSPGQGKGSYEQYF.

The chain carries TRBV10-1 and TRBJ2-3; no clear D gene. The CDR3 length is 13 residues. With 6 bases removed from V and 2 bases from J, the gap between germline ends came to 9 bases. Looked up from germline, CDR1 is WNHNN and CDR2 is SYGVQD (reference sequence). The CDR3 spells CASSEDNTDTQYF. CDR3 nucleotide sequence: TGCGCCAGCAGCGAAGACAACACAGATACGCAGTATTTT.

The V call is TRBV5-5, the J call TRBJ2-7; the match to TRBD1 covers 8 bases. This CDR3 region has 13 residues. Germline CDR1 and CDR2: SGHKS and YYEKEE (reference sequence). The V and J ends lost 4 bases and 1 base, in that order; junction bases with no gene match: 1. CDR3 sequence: CASSRTGSYEQYF. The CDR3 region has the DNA TGTGCCAGCAGCAGGACAGGGTCCTACGAGCAGTACTTC.

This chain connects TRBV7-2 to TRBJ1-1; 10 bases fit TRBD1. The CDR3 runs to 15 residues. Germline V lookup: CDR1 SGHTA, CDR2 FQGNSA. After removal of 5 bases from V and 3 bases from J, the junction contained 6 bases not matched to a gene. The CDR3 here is CASSQGQGLDTEAFF. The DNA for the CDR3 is TGTGCCAGCAGCCAGGGACAGGGGTTGGACACTGAAGCTTTCTTT.